Each of the 8 T cell receptor beta chains below was sequenced from the same sample in a study of T-cell memory formation after mild COVID-19. Each CDR3 protein is one row after TCRdb ran MiXCR on the 5' RACE reads. The sample contains around 420,000 distinct CDR3 sequences, 20% to 25% of which appear only once. The sample taken for sequencing was PBMCs or a T cell subset sorted from them (not recorded which). These TCRs come from an adult woman who had mild COVID-19 (a few samples of this study predate the infection). Cell type and time point are not known.

This clonotype was picked up a small number of times. The chain recombines TRBV29-1 with TRBJ2-1, with unresolved D. From germline, CDR1 is SQVTM and CDR2 ANQGSEA. This CDR3 comprises 14 residues. Trimming cost V 4 bases and J 3 bases, with 13 bases left between them. The CDR3: CSVVAPRGYNEQFF. For the CDR3, the DNA is TGCAGCGTTGTGGCACCGCGCGGCTACAATGAGCAGTTCTTC.

This clonotype has a handful of counts. The chain is built from TRBV12-3 or TRBV12-4 and TRBJ2-5; 8 positions agree with TRBD1. The length of the CDR3 is 15 residues. V lost 7 bases, J lost 3 bases, and 10 bases stayed unmatched. The CDR3 region has the DNA TGTGCCAGCACACGGACAGGGTGGTTGGAAGAGACCCAGTACTTC. Residues: CASTRTGWLEETQYF.

V is TRBV20-1 and J is TRBJ1-1; no definite D call. CDR3 length: 12 amino acids. The germline gives CDR1 DFQATT, CDR2 SNEGSKA (reference sequence). Trimming pared 6 bases from V and 4 bases from J, leaving 12 bases between. CDR3: CSACPRGTEAFF. The CDR3 nucleotides are TGCAGTGCGTGCCCTCGGGGCACTGAAGCTTTCTTT.

This clonotype was seen only a few times. The chain has TRBV28 and TRBJ2-5; D is unresolved. Germline lookup yields CDR1 MDHEN and CDR2 SYDVKM. This CDR3 region has 15 residues. The germline V and J ends were trimmed by 2 bases and 5 bases, with 15 bases remaining between them. This CDR3 is CASSLEGPPRETQYF. DNA of the CDR3: TGTGCCAGCAGTTTAGAAGGGCCCCCTCGGGAGACCCAGTACTTC.

The V call is TRBV12-5, the J call TRBJ1-1; TRBD1 might be the D (5 bases). V dropped 3 bases and J dropped 2 bases, with 10 bases sitting between them. The CDR3 runs to 14 residues. In germline, CDR1 is LGHNT, CDR2 FRNRAP. CDR3 DNA sequence: TGTGCTAGTGGTTTAGGCGGGGGTAACACTGAAGCTTTCTTT. This sequence encodes CASGLGGGNTEAFF.

The chain links TRBV5-4 to TRBJ1-1; D possibly corresponds to TRBD1 (5 bases). Germline values: CDR1 SGHNT, CDR2 YYREEE (reference sequence). Trimming shortened V by 1 base and J by 1 base, and 11 bases separated the two germline ends. The CDR3 spans 15 residues. CDR3 nucleotides: TGTGCCAGCAGCTTGATTGGGGGTAAGAACACTGAAGCTTTCTTT. It specifies CASSLIGGKNTEAFF.

This clonotype has a handful of counts. This chain uses TRBV20-1 with TRBJ2-3; 8 bases agree with TRBD2. V was clipped by 3 bases and J by 2 bases; unmatched bases: 13. This CDR3 has 17 amino acids. CDR1 is DFQATT and CDR2 is SNEGSKA in the germline V gene (reference sequence). The CDR3 bases are TGCAGTGCTAGCCGGCATAGCGGGGCCGCCAACACAGATACGCAGTATTTT. Amino acids: CSASRHSGAANTDTQYF.

The genes are TRBV4-1 and TRBJ2-4; D ambiguous. CDR1 and CDR2 from the germline V gene are MGHRA and YSYEKL. Deletions cut 0 bases from V and 0 bases from J, with 15 bases between. This CDR3 has 18 amino acids. CDR3 nucleotides: TGCGCCAGCAGCCAAGATCGTGCGCAGATGATAGCCAAAAACATTCAGTACTTC. Encoded protein: CASSQDRAQMIAKNIQYF.